The 21 T cell receptor beta chains below all came from one sample that was sequenced in a study of PD-1 blockade in classical Hodgkin lymphoma (dated by TCRdb to the early 2020s). To prepare the library, the immunoSEQ multiplex PCR assay was applied. TCRdb took over this immuneACCESS table, retaining in-frame rearrangements with V and J assigned. Such tables are incomplete; in checked studies, under half of the missing clones stem from an unresolved V gene, and the remainder is unexplained. For this sample there are 47,000 or so clones; 73% appear just once. Clones ranked in the top ten supply around 10% of the sample. The time point label, read with the paper, signifies: cycle 1 day 1 (C1D1), immediately before nivolumab initiation. All trial patients had relapsed after autologous stem cell transplantation, with cohorts A, B and C differing in prior brentuximab vedotin exposure. Sequenced material: peripheral blood mononuclear cells (PBMCs), taken at baseline. These receptors all come from a human donor with classical Hodgkin lymphoma.

This clone was detected a few times. This chain joins TRBV27 and TRBJ1-1; D not certain. The CDR3 covers 15 residues. V lost 5 bases and J lost 4, with 17 bases in between. Germline assignment: CDR1 MNHEY and CDR2 SMNVEV (reference sequence). CDR3 in DNA: TGTGCCAGCAGTCCCGTCCAACAGAAGAGCACTGAAGCTTTCTTT. Encoded protein: CASSPVQQKSTEAFF.

The rearrangement links TRBV30 to TRBJ1-2; D possibly corresponds to TRBD1 (6 bases). The CDR3 is 13 amino acids. V was pared by 4 bases and J by 7 bases, with 16 bases between. Germline V CDR1 and CDR2: GTSNPN, SVGIG (reference sequence). The CDR3 region is CAWTPRGASGYTF. CDR3 in DNA: TGTGCCTGGACCCCGAGGGGGGCTAGTGGCTACACCTTC.

The chain carries TRBV7-6 and TRBJ2-5; 9 positions agree with TRBD2. CDR1 is SGHVS and CDR2 is FNYEAQ in the germline V gene. There are 20 residues in the CDR3. The junction had 19 bases not matched to a gene; V was cut back by 0 bases and J by 5 bases. This CDR3 reads CASSLAPFSSPGLAWETQYF. CDR3 nucleotide sequence: TGTGCCAGCAGCTTAGCCCCGTTTTCTTCTCCGGGACTAGCATGGGAGACCCAGTACTTC.

This chain joins TRBV28 and TRBJ1-2, with 9 bases matching TRBD1. CDR1 MDHEN and CDR2 SYDVKM come from the germline V gene. There are 14 residues in the CDR3. V shed 8 bases and J 5 bases; nucleotides not matched to a gene: 9. The CDR3 reads CASGRTGDQYGYTF. The CDR3 DNA reads as TGTGCCAGCGGGCGGACAGGGGACCAATATGGCTACACCTTC.

This sequence joins TRBV2 and TRBJ1-1; tentatively, D is TRBD1 (5 bases). V lost 2 bases, J lost 5 bases, and 12 bases lay in between. Looked up from germline, CDR1 is SNHLY and CDR2 is FYNNEI. There are 14 residues in the CDR3. The CDR3 sequence is CASSEFAGRTEAFF. The CDR3 DNA reads TGTGCCAGCAGTGAATTTGCAGGGAGGACTGAAGCTTTCTTT.

The chain joins TRBV5-6 to TRBJ1-4; maybe TRBD1 (6 bases). Trimming removed 4 bases at V and 0 bases at J, with 10 bases between. CDR3 size: 15 residues. Germline V gene lookup returns CDR1 SGHDT and CDR2 YYEEEE. CDR3 in amino acids: CASSGTYATNEKLFF. The DNA of the CDR3 is TGTGCCAGCAGCGGGACATATGCAACTAATGAAAAACTGTTTTTT.

V gene TRBV27 combines with J gene TRBJ2-3, with D perhaps TRBD2 (5 bases). The CDR3 consists of 13 residues. Germline CDR1 reads MNHEY; CDR2 reads SMNVEV (reference sequence). V lost 10 bases, J lost 3 bases, and 14 bases lay in between. The CDR3 reads CATLRRGTDTQYF. CDR3 sequence (DNA): TGTGCCACCCTCCGACGGGGTACAGATACGCAGTATTTT.

This chain connects TRBV5-1 to TRBJ2-4; D is possibly TRBD1 (5 bases). The germline V and J ends were trimmed by 0 bases and 6 bases, with 7 bases remaining between them. The CDR3 extends over 13 amino acids. Germline assignment: CDR1 SGHRS and CDR2 YFSETQ. The CDR3 coding sequence is TGCGCCAGCAGCTTGGGGACATCAAACATTCAGTACTTC. It specifies CASSLGTSNIQYF.

This clone was seen a single time. This rearrangement joins TRBV7-9 to TRBJ2-3; unclear D gene. This CDR3 has 15 residues. CDR1 SEHNR and CDR2 FQNEAQ come from the germline V gene (reference sequence). V was pared by 1 base and J by 2 bases, with 10 bases between. The CDR3 here is CASSLVLAVTDTQYF. The CDR3 nucleotides are TGTGCCAGCAGCTTAGTGTTAGCTGTCACAGATACGCAGTATTTT.

The chain carries TRBV7-9 and TRBJ2-2, with no clear D. CDR1 SEHNR and CDR2 FQNEAQ come from the germline V gene (reference sequence). The CDR3 spans 16 residues. V was clipped by 0 bases and J by 2 bases, with 10 bases between them. The CDR3 sequence is CASSLAGVPNTGELFF. The CDR3 nucleotides are TGTGCCAGCAGCTTAGCCGGCGTCCCCAACACCGGGGAGCTGTTTTTT.

This clone was detected only a few times. This chain connects TRBV7-2 to TRBJ2-1; no clear D gene. V was shortened by 5 bases and J by 6 bases, with 11 bases between the two germline ends. The germline CDR1 and CDR2 sequences are SGHTA and FQGNSA. CDR3 size: 13 residues. DNA for the CDR3: TGTGCCAGCAGCACCCCGGTAGGCAATGAGCAGTTCTTC. Translating gives CASSTPVGNEQFF.

V gene TRBV5-1 combines with J gene TRBJ1-1, with a weak D call TRBD1 (5 bases). V shed 7 bases and J shed 3 bases, with 13 bases lying between them. Germline CDR1 is SGHRS and CDR2 is YFSETQ. The CDR3 extends over 13 amino acids. As DNA, the CDR3 is TGCGCCAGCGGACTAAAGGGGTACACTGAAGCTTTCTTT. Translation gives CASGLKGYTEAFF.

The V call is TRBV30, the J call TRBJ2-7; 10 nucleotides agree with TRBD1. Germline V lookup: CDR1 GTSNPN, CDR2 SVGIG (reference sequence). The V segment lost 5 bases and the J segment 3 bases; nucleotides outside the gene matches: 4. The CDR3 runs 13 residues. The CDR3: CAWGRTGGYEQYF. DNA for the CDR3: TGTGCCTGGGGAAGGACAGGGGGCTACGAGCAGTACTTC.

This chain links TRBV9 with TRBJ2-3, with D tentatively TRBD2 (5 bases). In germline, CDR1 is SGDLS, CDR2 YYNGEE. Trimming cost V 0 bases and J 5 bases, with 13 bases left between them. CDR3 size: 15 residues. DNA for the CDR3: TGTGCCAGCAGCGTAGATGGGAGCCATTTAGATACGCAGTATTTT. Its protein is CASSVDGSHLDTQYF.

The chain's CDR3 is CASRSGVRETQYF. The CDR3 bases are TGTGCCAGCAGAAGCGGGGTAAGGGAGACCCAGTACTTC. The chain uses TRBV25-1 and TRBJ2-5, with TRBD2 matching over 7 bases. V lost 6 bases to trimming and J lost 5 bases; unmatched junction nucleotides: 6. The CDR3 loop spans 13 amino acids. Germline-derived CDR1 and CDR2 are MGHDK and SYGVNS.

Only a few counts were recorded for this clone. The junction differs from germline at one of its ends, possibly a read error. This rearrangement joins TRBV5-1 to TRBJ1-2; D may be TRBD1 (5 bases). The CDR3 covers 15 residues. CDR1 is SGHRS and CDR2 is YFSETQ in the germline V gene. The CDR3 region is CASSLAGGHMGGWYF. The CDR3 region has the DNA TGCGCCAGCAGCTTGGCGGGCGGACACATGGGCGGGTGGTACTTC. The full variable domain, completed using reference TRBV5-1 and TRBJ1-2, is KAGVTQTPRYLIKTRGQQVTLSCSPISGHRSVSWYQQTPGQGLQFLFEYFSETQRNKGNFPGRFSGRQFSNSRSEMNVSTLELGDSALYLCASSLAGGHMGGWYFGSGTRLTVV.

This clone was seen a handful of times. The rearrangement uses TRBV19 and TRBJ1-2; D uncertain. The germline gives CDR1 LNHDA, CDR2 SQIVND (reference sequence). This CDR3 contains 14 residues. The V end was cut by 6 bases, the J end by 4 bases, with 15 bases between. CDR3 sequence reads: CASSESRTRYGYTF. CDR3 nucleotide sequence: TGTGCCAGTAGCGAAAGTCGGACCCGCTATGGCTACACCTTC. Looking up the rest from reference TRBV19 and TRBJ1-2 gives the full variable domain: DGGITQSPKYLFRKEGQNVTLSCEQNLNHDAMYWYRQDPGQGLRLIYYSQIVNDFQKGDIAEGYSVSREKKESFPLTVTSAQKNPTAFYLCASSESRTRYGYTFGSGTRLTVV.

In this sample, this clone turned up a few times. V and J are TRBV7-8 and TRBJ1-2; unclear D gene. The CDR3 loop spans 15 amino acids. CDR1 is SGHVS, CDR2 FQNEAQ, per germline. V was clipped by 2 bases and J by 6 bases, with 16 bases between them. The CDR3 spells CASSLQDSGWDGYTF. The CDR3 nucleotides read TGTGCCAGCAGCTTACAGGATTCAGGTTGGGATGGCTACACCTTC.

The chain recombines TRBV5-4 with TRBJ2-1, with TRBD2 as a possible D gene (6 bases). Per germline, CDR1 SGHNT and CDR2 YYREEE (reference sequence). V lost 2 bases and J lost 4, with 7 bases in between. The CDR3 spans 13 residues. The CDR3 DNA reads TGTGCCAGCAGCTTTAGCGGATACAATGAGCAGTTCTTC. Residues: CASSFSGYNEQFF.

This clone was seen repeatedly, ten times or more. CDR3 DNA sequence: TGTGCCAGCTGGGTTAATATGGACTACGAGCAGTACTTC. Translated, it gives CASWVNMDYEQYF. The chain employs TRBV2 and TRBJ2-7, with no clear D. Germline CDR1 is SNHLY and CDR2 is FYNNEI. The CDR3 is 13 residues long. The germline V and J ends were trimmed by 8 bases and 3 bases, with 14 bases remaining between them.

This chain connects TRBV5-1 to TRBJ2-1; 14 bases are shared with TRBD2. CDR1 and CDR2 from the germline V gene are SGHRS and YFSETQ. After removal of 0 bases from V and 7 bases from J, the junction contained 3 bases not matched to a gene. CDR3 length: 16 amino acids. In nucleotides, the CDR3 is TGCGCCAGCAGCTTGGGGACTAGCGGGAGGTTGAATGAGCAGTTCTTC. Its protein is CASSLGTSGRLNEQFF.